The rows below give T cell receptor beta chains drawn from one sample of a study of T cells in Graves' hyperthyroidism and ophthalmopathy. TCRdb called the multiplex PCR reads again in MiXCR, with one record for every CDR3 protein. The table has around 300,000 distinct CDR3 sequences, approximately 13% seen once. Sequencing was performed on blood. The receptors stem from a woman aged 40 to 50 with Graves' hyperthyroidism. The CDR3 runs from the conserved cysteine through the conserved F or W. The D gene is left open where the match is weak. Clone size is not always given. Where it is, it says once, few, many or a class for expanded clones.

V: TRBV12-3/TRBV12-4; D: -; J: TRBJ2-7; size: many; CDR3: CASSPDITVEQYF; DNA: TGTGCCAGCAGTCCGGATATTACGGTCGAGCAGTACTTC
V: TRBV12-3/TRBV12-4; D: -; J: TRBJ1-5; size: -; CDR3: CASSLRGLGNQPQHF; DNA: TGTGCCAGCAGTTTGCGGGGGCTGGGCAATCAGCCCCAGCATTTT
V: TRBV7-9; D: -; J: TRBJ2-2; size: many; CDR3: CASGSGTGELFF; DNA: TGTGCCAGCGGATCGGGCACCGGGGAGCTGTTTTTT
V: TRBV2; D: -; J: TRBJ1-4; size: many; CDR3: CASSDPGRPNEKLFF; DNA: TGTGCCAGCAGTGACCCAGGGCGGCCTAATGAAAAACTGTTTTTT
V: TRBV12-3/TRBV12-4; D: -; J: TRBJ2-5; size: many; CDR3: CASSSLMYQETQYF; DNA: TGTGCCAGCAGTTCCCTCATGTACCAAGAGACCCAGTACTTC
V: TRBV29-1; D: -; J: TRBJ1-1; size: many; CDR3: CSVETGPEAFF; DNA: TGCAGCGTTGAGACGGGGCCTGAAGCTTTCTTT
V: TRBV2; D: -; J: TRBJ2-5; size: many; CDR3: CASGSQETQYF; DNA: TGTGCCAGCGGCAGCCAAGAGACCCAGTACTTC
V: TRBV7-2; D: -; J: TRBJ1-2; size: many; CDR3: CASSFRTASYGYTF; DNA: TGTGCCAGCAGCTTTCGGACAGCTTCCTATGGCTACACCTTC
V: TRBV2; D: -; J: TRBJ1-5; size: few; CDR3: CASSAAYRGNQPQHF; DNA: TGTGCCAGCAGTGCGGCGTATAGGGGCAATCAGCCCCAGCATTTT
V: TRBV24-1; D: TRBD2; J: TRBJ2-1; size: many; CDR3: CATSVTSGRAEQFF; DNA: TGTGCCACCAGTGTGACTAGCGGGAGAGCTGAGCAGTTCTTC
V: TRBV6-5; D: -; J: TRBJ1-6; size: few; CDR3: CASSRGHTLHF; DNA: TGTGCCAGCAGTAGGGGACATACCCTCCACTTT
V: TRBV19; D: -; J: TRBJ1-2; size: -; CDR3: CASNGGKDYGYTF; DNA: TGTGCCAGTAATGGAGGGAAGGACTATGGCTACACCTTC
V: TRBV3-1; D: -; J: TRBJ2-7; size: many; CDR3: CASSQVVSSYEQYF; DNA: TGTGCCAGCAGCCAAGTCGTAAGCTCCTACGAGCAGTACTTC
V: TRBV7-9; D: -; J: TRBJ1-1; size: many; CDR3: CASTYGGRGGTEAFF; DNA: TGTGCCAGCACCTATGGCGGACGGGGCGGAACTGAAGCTTTCTTT
V: TRBV4-2; D: TRBD2; J: TRBJ2-1; size: -; CDR3: CASSHGLGNEQFF; DNA: TGTGCCAGCAGCCACGGACTAGGGAATGAGCAGTTCTTC
V: TRBV20-1; D: TRBD2; J: TRBJ2-1; size: many; CDR3: CSAAMGLAGGDEQFF; DNA: TGCAGTGCTGCCATGGGACTAGCGGGAGGCGATGAGCAGTTCTTC
V: TRBV7-2; D: -; J: TRBJ2-1; size: -; CDR3: CASSFSRDNEQFF; DNA: TGTGCCAGCAGCTTCAGCAGGGATAATGAGCAGTTCTTC
V: TRBV18; D: -; J: TRBJ1-4; size: -; CDR3: CASSRDFGGRTNEKLFF; DNA: TGTGCCAGCTCACGCGACTTCGGGGGGCGGACTAATGAAAAACTGTTTTTT
V: TRBV20-1; D: -; J: TRBJ2-3; size: many; CDR3: CSARGGVGDTQYF; DNA: TGCAGTGCTAGAGGCGGGGTGGGCGATACGCAGTATTTT
V: TRBV6-1; D: -; J: TRBJ2-5; size: many; CDR3: CASREGRGETQYF; DNA: TGTGCCAGCAGGGAGGGGCGAGGAGAGACCCAGTACTTC
V: TRBV5-1; D: -; J: TRBJ2-3; size: -; CDR3: CASSFRAADTQYF; DNA: TGCGCCAGCAGCTTCCGAGCAGCAGATACGCAGTATTTT
V: TRBV29-1; D: -; J: TRBJ1-2; size: many; CDR3: CSVEGYTF; DNA: TGCAGCGTTGAGGGCTACACCTTC
V: TRBV20-1; D: -; J: TRBJ1-2; size: -; CDR3: CSARAPGYYGYTF; DNA: TGCAGTGCTAGAGCCCCGGGCTACTATGGCTACACCTTC
V: TRBV12-3/TRBV12-4; D: TRBD2; J: TRBJ2-1; size: many; CDR3: CASIPQGGLALDEQFF; DNA: TGTGCCAGCATTCCACAGGGAGGACTAGCGCTAGATGAGCAGTTCTTC
V: TRBV12-3/TRBV12-4; D: -; J: TRBJ2-1; size: -; CDR3: CASTMINSYNEQFF; DNA: TGTGCCAGCACCATGATTAACTCCTACAATGAGCAGTTCTTC
V: TRBV12-3/TRBV12-4; D: -; J: TRBJ1-1; size: few; CDR3: CASRFGTTEAFF; DNA: TGTGCCAGCAGATTCGGGACGACTGAAGCTTTCTTT
V: TRBV27; D: -; J: TRBJ2-7; size: many; CDR3: CASSFRVRDGIFTYEQYF; DNA: TGTGCCAGCAGTTTTAGGGTCCGGGACGGAATTTTTACCTACGAGCAGTACTTC
V: TRBV19; D: -; J: TRBJ1-2; size: -; CDR3: CASTQHGAYGYTF; DNA: TGTGCCAGCACGCAACATGGGGCGTATGGCTACACCTTC
V: TRBV28; D: -; J: TRBJ1-3; size: many; CDR3: CASSWEGLFRPGNTIYF; DNA: TGTGCCAGCAGCTGGGAGGGACTCTTTAGGCCCGGAAACACCATATATTTT
V: TRBV5-5; D: TRBD2; J: TRBJ2-1; size: few; CDR3: CASSTGLAVGNEQFF; DNA: TGTGCCAGCAGCACGGGACTAGCGGTGGGCAATGAGCAGTTCTTC
V: TRBV28; D: -; J: TRBJ1-6; size: many; CDR3: CASSFGRSYNSPLHF; DNA: TGTGCCAGCAGTTTCGGTCGGTCCTATAATTCACCCCTCCACTTT
V: TRBV19; D: -; J: TRBJ1-1; size: few; CDR3: CASSIRGQAEAFF; DNA: TGTGCCAGTAGTATCAGGGGCCAGGCCGAAGCTTTCTTT
V: TRBV5-1; D: TRBD1; J: TRBJ2-3; size: -; CDR3: CASSLPGQGSADTQYF; DNA: TGCGCCAGCAGCTTACCGGGACAGGGGTCGGCAGATACGCAGTATTTT
V: TRBV27; D: -; J: TRBJ1-6; size: once; CDR3: CASRDGRTPLHF; DNA: TGTGCCAGCAGGGACGGACGAACACCCCTCCACTTT
V: TRBV28; D: TRBD1; J: TRBJ1-5; size: many; CDR3: CASRSTTGGNQPQHF; DNA: TGTGCCAGCAGGAGTACGACAGGGGGCAATCAGCCCCAGCATTTT
V: TRBV6-1; D: -; J: TRBJ2-7; size: many; CDR3: CASRLTGAYEQYF; DNA: TGTGCCAGCAGACTGACCGGGGCCTACGAGCAGTACTTC
V: TRBV6-1; D: TRBD1; J: TRBJ2-1; size: many; CDR3: CASSMSTGNNEQFF; DNA: TGTGCCAGCAGCATGTCGACAGGGAACAATGAGCAGTTCTTC
V: TRBV20-1; D: TRBD1; J: TRBJ2-1; size: many; CDR3: CSARSGQDNEQFF; DNA: TGCAGTGCTAGAAGCGGACAGGACAATGAGCAGTTCTTC
V: TRBV10-1; D: -; J: TRBJ1-5; size: many; CDR3: CASSESGNQPQHF; DNA: TGCGCCAGCAGTGAGTCTGGCAATCAGCCCCAGCATTTT
V: TRBV3-1; D: -; J: TRBJ2-7; size: many; CDR3: CASSQNLNYEQYF; DNA: TGTGCCAGCAGCCAAAACTTGAACTACGAGCAGTACTTC
V: TRBV25-1; D: -; J: TRBJ2-5; size: -; CDR3: CASSEYFETQYF; DNA: TGTGCCAGCAGTGAATACTTTGAGACCCAGTACTTC
V: TRBV9; D: -; J: TRBJ2-3; size: few; CDR3: CASSPSYDTQYF; DNA: TGTGCCAGCAGCCCCTCCTACGATACGCAGTATTTT
V: TRBV6-1; D: -; J: TRBJ1-2; size: many; CDR3: CASRDWTENYGYTF; DNA: TGTGCCAGCCGCGACTGGACAGAGAACTATGGCTACACCTTC
V: TRBV5-1; D: -; J: TRBJ1-2; size: many; CDR3: CASSLDRDYGYTF; DNA: TGCGCCAGCAGCTTGGACAGAGATTATGGCTACACCTTC
V: TRBV13; D: -; J: TRBJ1-3; size: -; CDR3: CASSVQAFSGNTIYF; DNA: TGTGCCAGCAGCGTCCAGGCGTTCTCTGGAAACACCATATATTTT
V: TRBV28; D: -; J: TRBJ2-7; size: -; CDR3: CASRDTGRSEQCF; DNA: TGTGCCAGCAGAGATACCGGGAGAAGCGAGCAGTGCTTC